A single sample gave rise to the 10 T cell receptor beta chains below, sequenced in a study of CD8 T cells in Susac syndrome. RNA, at about 0.45 to 1 ug, was reverse transcribed with random hexamers. From the immunoSEQ multiplex PCR reads, TCRdb called clonotypes with MiXCR, one entry per CDR3 protein. The data contain some 200,000 distinct CDR3 sequences, about 91% of them singletons. The sequenced material came from CD4+ T cells from PBMCs. These TCRs come from a human donor with Susac syndrome.

The chain has TRBV7-9 and TRBJ2-7; 13 bases map to TRBD2. V gave up 3 bases and J gave up 6 bases; unmatched junction bases: 5. CDR3 size: 15 residues. Germline CDR1 is SEHNR and CDR2 is FQNEAQ (reference sequence). CDR3 sequence reads: CASSLGLAGIGEQYF. The CDR3 bases are TGTGCCAGCAGCTTGGGACTAGCGGGGATCGGCGAGCAGTACTTC.

The rearrangement uses TRBV20-1 and TRBJ2-7, with 11 bases identical to TRBD1. Looked up from germline, CDR1 is DFQATT and CDR2 is SNEGSKA (reference sequence). The J segment lost 4 bases and the V segment lost 4 bases, leaving 12 bases of the junction unmatched. This CDR3 has 16 residues. CDR3 amino acids: CSATGVPGTGGYEQYF. The CDR3, as DNA: TGCAGTGCTACAGGAGTACCCGGGACAGGGGGTTACGAGCAGTACTTC.

The rearrangement joins TRBV12-3 or TRBV12-4 to TRBJ2-7, with D perhaps matching TRBD1 (5 bases). With 5 bases removed from V and 4 bases from J, the gap between germline ends came to 9 bases. CDR3 length: 12 amino acids. In nucleotides, the CDR3 is TGTGCCAGCAGTATACAGGAATACGAGCAGTACTTC. Amino acids: CASSIQEYEQYF.

The chain carries TRBV6-1 and TRBJ1-6; D ambiguous. The CDR3 length is 15 residues. Trimming took off 6 bases at V and 12 bases at J, with 21 bases between the two ends. Germline V gene sequence: CDR1 MNHNS, CDR2 SASEGT. CDR3 residues: CASRPPRHPGEPLHF. In DNA form, the CDR3 reads TGTGCCAGCAGACCCCCGCGACACCCCGGGGAACCCCTCCACTTT.

The genes are TRBV18 and TRBJ1-5, with TRBD1 as a possible D gene (5 bases). The CDR3 consists of 14 residues. V was cut by 2 bases and J by 2 bases, with 7 bases left in between. CDR1 KGHSH and CDR2 LQKENI come from the germline V gene. Written as DNA, the CDR3 is TGTGCCAGCTCACCAGGGGCGGGCAATCAGCCCCAGCATTTT. This translates into CASSPGAGNQPQHF. The full variable domain, completed using reference TRBV18 and TRBJ1-5, is NAGVMQNPRHLVRRRGQEARLRCSPMKGHSHVYWYRQLPEEGLKFMVYLQKENIIDESGMPKERFSAEFPKEGPSILRIQQVVRGDSAAYFCASSPGAGNQPQHFGDGTRLSIL.

This clonotype is a singleton in its sample. The chain recombines TRBV20-1 with TRBJ1-2; no firm D call. The V gene lost 1 base and the J gene lost 7 bases, with 7 bases spanning the gap. The CDR3 sequence is 11 residues long. Germline CDR1 DFQATT, CDR2 SNEGSKA (reference sequence). In DNA, the CDR3 is TGCAGTGCTAGAGTAATGGGTGGCTACACCTTC. It translates to CSARVMGGYTF.

The chain combines TRBV29-1 with TRBJ2-3, with TRBD2 matching 12 bases. Germline CDR1 is SQVTM and CDR2 is ANQGSEA. There are 16 residues in the CDR3. V dropped 1 base and J dropped 6; count of bases not matched to a gene: 8. The CDR3 loop reads CSVEARLAGGPDTQYF. In DNA, the CDR3 is TGCAGCGTTGAAGCGAGGCTAGCGGGGGGGCCCGATACGCAGTATTTT.

This rearrangement joins TRBV7-3 to TRBJ2-1, with TRBD2 identical over 12 bases. Germline V CDR1 and CDR2: SGHTA, FQGTGA. The CDR3 contains 15 residues. With 5 bases clipped from V and 5 bases from J, the junction kept 4 bases outside the gene matches. Here the CDR3 reads CASSLAGGANNEQFF. The CDR3 nucleotides are TGTGCCAGCAGCCTAGCGGGGGGGGCGAACAATGAGCAGTTCTTC.

The chain uses TRBV3-1 and TRBJ2-6; tentative D call: TRBD2 (5 bases). Germline V CDR1 and CDR2: LGHDT, YNNKEL (reference sequence). V lost 4 bases and J 0 bases, leaving 13 bases between the germline ends. CDR3 length equals 17 residues. This CDR3 is CASSPGGPSSGANVLTF. As DNA, the CDR3 is TGTGCCAGCAGCCCCGGAGGACCGAGCTCTGGGGCCAACGTCCTGACTTTC. The full variable domain, its missing parts supplied by reference TRBV3-1 and TRBJ2-6, is DTAVSQTPKYLVTQMGNDKSIKCEQNLGHDTMYWYKQDSKKFLKIMFSYNNKELIINETVPNRFSPKSPDKAHLNLHINSLELGDSAVYFCASSPGGPSSGANVLTFGAGSRLTVL.

The chain links TRBV12-3 or TRBV12-4 to TRBJ2-1, with 13 bases that match TRBD2. The CDR3 has 15 residues. V lost 6 bases and J lost 9; bases outside the gene matches: 8. CDR3 nucleotide sequence: TGTGCCAGCAGACTCGGACTAGCGGGGGCGGGTGAGCAGTTCTTC. The encoded protein is CASRLGLAGAGEQFF.